This is a list of T cell receptor beta chains from one sample in a study of response to subunit inactivated influenza vaccine. TCRdb redid the calling of the RT-PCR reads with MiXCR, one entry per CDR3 protein. The repertoire holds 500,000 or so distinct CDR3 sequences, with approximately 11% as singletons. The sequenced sample was PBMCs from blood, obtained about 6 weeks after vaccination. These TCRs come from a man aged 45-65 years who received an inactivated influenza vaccine. CDR3s include the opening cysteine and the closing phenylalanine or tryptophan.

v_call cdr3_aa
TRBV25-1 CASSGPGTKKSYEQYF
TRBV9 CASSVDLGAGYGYTF
TRBV3-1 CASSQGARNYEQYF
TRBV20-1 CSLQDGRVSDRTGSYEQYF
TRBV6-2/TRBV6-3 CASSYGGSGNLDEQYF
TRBV2 CASRATGYGYTF
TRBV29-1 CSVAVEGITYEQYF
TRBV28 CASSLVQYTGELFF
TRBV12-3/TRBV12-4 CASSRWDREETQYF
TRBV12-3/TRBV12-4 CASSLTELAYEQYF
TRBV29-1 CSVEGRVGAEAFF
TRBV7-6 CASSLGRQGTDTQYF
TRBV28 CASRGTGISYEQYF
TRBV20-1 CSAIRDSSYEQYF
TRBV2 CASSGARGGADTQYF
TRBV12-3/TRBV12-4 CASSFRGVWGRAFF
TRBV20-1 CSASFVVSTDTQYF
TRBV29-1 CSVVAGLAGTNEQFF
TRBV4-2 CASSQEGTGRPEQYF
TRBV4-2 CSSTQGPNTEAFF
TRBV6-1 CASSRTGTSRYEQYF
TRBV12-3/TRBV12-4 CASTQGGWIYGYTF
TRBV6-5 CASSYSTGHNEQFF
TRBV6-5 CASSYDLAPDTQYF
TRBV24-1 CATADRVEQYF
TRBV6-1 CASSLNGRTGEAFF
TRBV12-3/TRBV12-4 CASSLGRGGRENYEQYF
TRBV15 CATSRDRGLRTPGELFF
TRBV7-2 CASSLAEAIYGYTF
TRBV20-1 CSARPGGPVEQYF
TRBV11-1 CASSSTSFRTDTQYF
TRBV7-2 CASSLTPTGAGNYGYTF
TRBV2 CASSLKNYGYTF
TRBV20-1 CSAGVQELNSPLHF
TRBV15 CATSRTPGLDRRAFF
TRBV7-2 CASSLAGRGLAGKLFF
TRBV6-2/TRBV6-3 CASSPGGLAGPRIYEQYF
TRBV2 CASSGFGEETQYF
TRBV4-1 CASSQDRVAGVHNEQFF
TRBV7-2 CASGDQPQHF
TRBV6-2/TRBV6-3 CASSSPQVRPQHF
TRBV11-1 CASSSKKQGPQETQYF
TRBV4-3 CASSQDVGDYNEQFF
TRBV12-3/TRBV12-4 CASSPGQGNQETQYF
TRBV20-1 CSARDYQGIQETQYF
TRBV3-1 CASSPTRRGYEQYF
TRBV12-3/TRBV12-4 CASSLTSVEYF